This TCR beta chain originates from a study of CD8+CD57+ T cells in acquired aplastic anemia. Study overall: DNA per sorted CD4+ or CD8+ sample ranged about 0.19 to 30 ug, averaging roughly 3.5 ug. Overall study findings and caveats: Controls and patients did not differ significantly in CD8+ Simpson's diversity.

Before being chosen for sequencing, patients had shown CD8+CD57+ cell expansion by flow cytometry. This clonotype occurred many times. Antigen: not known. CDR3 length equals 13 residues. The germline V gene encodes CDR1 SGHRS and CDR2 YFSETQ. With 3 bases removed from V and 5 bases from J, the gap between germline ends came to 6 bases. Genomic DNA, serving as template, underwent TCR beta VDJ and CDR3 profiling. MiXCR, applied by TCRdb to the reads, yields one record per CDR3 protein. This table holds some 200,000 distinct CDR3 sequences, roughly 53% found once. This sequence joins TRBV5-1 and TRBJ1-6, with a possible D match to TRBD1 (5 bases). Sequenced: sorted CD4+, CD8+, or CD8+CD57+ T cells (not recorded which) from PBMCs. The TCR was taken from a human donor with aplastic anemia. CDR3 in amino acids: CASSWDHNSPLHF. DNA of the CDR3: TGCGCCAGCAGCTGGGACCATAATTCACCCCTCCACTTT.